This TCR beta chain was captured by sequencing in a study of identical twins. The length of the CDR3 is 13 residues. Germline loops: CDR1 SQVTM, CDR2 ANQGSEA. V lost 4 bases to trimming and J lost 2 bases, with 11 bases between them. This clonotype has more than one count but fewer than ten. Each CDR3 protein gets one entry after TCRdb re-called the 5' RACE reads with MiXCR. The sample contains nearly 900,000 distinct CDR3 sequences, roughly 12% of which appear only once. These data were likewise used in another study, on yellow fever vaccine responses in identical twins.

Sequenced sample: PBMCs. The chain joins TRBV29-1 to TRBJ1-1; no clear D gene. This clonotype was obtained from a woman under 30 in good health. For the CDR3, the DNA is TGCAGCGTTGGATTTCAAGTAAACACTGAAGCTTTCTTT. Its translation is CSVGFQVNTEAFF.